What follows are 24 T cell receptor beta chains derived from one specimen sequenced in a study of Graves' ophthalmopathy and Graves' hyperthyroidism. TCR beta CDR3 regions were amplified from RNA transcripts. HTBI primers served in a first-round RT-PCR, which a second-round multiplex PCR followed. TCRdb reanalysed the multiplex PCR reads using MiXCR and keeps one entry per CDR3 protein. The sample contains hundreds of thousands of distinct CDR3 sequences, around 45% of which appear only once. The sequencing sample was made of peripheral blood. The receptors shown here come from an adult man with Graves' ophthalmopathy.

The J gene is TRBJ2-7, the V gene TRBV2, with D unresolved. CDR1 is SNHLY, CDR2 FYNNEI, per germline. There are 10 residues in the CDR3. Here the CDR3 reads CAYSSYEQYF. The CDR3 bases are TGTGCATACAGTAGCTACGAGCAGTACTTC.

This chain uses TRBV7-2 with TRBJ2-5; 15 nucleotides line up with TRBD2. Germline CDR1 reads SGHTA; CDR2 reads FQGNSA. J lost 5 bases, V lost 5 bases, and 6 bases had no gene match. This CDR3 has 16 amino acids. DNA for the CDR3: TGTGCCAGCAGCAGGGGACTAGCGGGGGGCGGGGAGACCCAGTACTTC. Translation gives CASSRGLAGGGETQYF.

CDR3 amino acids: CASSYLSAANQPQHF. The CDR3 region has the DNA TGTGCCAGCAGTTACTTGTCGGCGGCCAATCAGCCCCAGCATTTT. V gene TRBV6-6 combines with J gene TRBJ1-5, with no clear D. Germline values: CDR1 MNHNY, CDR2 SVGAGI (reference sequence). The V end lost 1 base, the J end lost 3 bases, and 10 bases lay between the germline ends. The CDR3 has 15 residues.

A note on this clonotype: One end of the junction fails to match germline, which may point to a read error. The rearrangement joins TRBV11-1 to TRBJ2-7; D unresolved. CDR1 and CDR2 from the germline V gene are SGHAT and FQDESV (reference sequence). This CDR3 contains 11 residues. Here the CDR3 reads CASNTDTSSCF. The DNA of the CDR3 is TGTGCCAGCAACACTGATACGAGCAGTTGCTTC.

This clonotype showed up just a few times. J is TRBJ2-7 and V is TRBV11-3; the D gene is possibly TRBD1 (6 bases). Germline V gene sequence: CDR1 SGHNT, CDR2 YENEEA. Trimming pared 5 bases from V and 5 bases from J, leaving 13 bases between. The CDR3 has 13 residues. DNA of the CDR3: TGTGCCAGCAGCCCCGCAGGGGCGGACGAGCAGTACTTC. Its protein is CASSPAGADEQYF.

On this clonotype: At one of its ends the junction is not consistent with the germline gene, which may arise from a read error. This chain joins TRBV12-3 or TRBV12-4 and TRBJ2-7, with D maybe TRBD1 (6 bases). The CDR3 runs 16 residues. This chain's CDR3 is CASSPTGRNGNSPLHF. CDR3 DNA: TGTGCCAGCAGTCCGACAGGACGGAATGGTAATTCACCCCTCCACTTC.

This clonotype was seen more than once but under ten times. This chain links TRBV5-4 with TRBJ2-7; 10 positions agree with TRBD2. Germline CDR1 SGHNT, CDR2 YYREEE (reference sequence). The CDR3 sequence is 18 residues long. Trimming at V came to 3 bases and at J to 4 bases, leaving 16 bases not matched to a gene. The CDR3 nucleotides are TGTGCCAGCAGCTCGGTTAAACCGGGGACTAGCGTCATGTACGAGCAGTACTTC. This encodes CASSSVKPGTSVMYEQYF.

V gene TRBV2 combines with J gene TRBJ2-7, with D tentatively TRBD2 (6 bases). Germline CDR1 SNHLY, CDR2 FYNNEI. The length of the CDR3 is 12 residues. V was pared by 6 bases and J by 3 bases, with 9 bases between. CDR3: CASRRGNYEQYF. As DNA, the CDR3 is TGTGCCAGCAGACGGGGGAACTACGAGCAGTACTTC.

V is TRBV10-2 and J is TRBJ1-1; 8 bases align to TRBD1. Germline V gives CDR1 WSHSY, CDR2 SAAADI. V lost 0 bases to trimming and J lost 1 base; unmatched junction nucleotides: 4. The length of the CDR3 is 16 residues. In nucleotides, the CDR3 is TGCGCCAGCAGTGAGTCGGCAGGGGGCGGGAACACTGAAGCTTTCTTT. It specifies CASSESAGGGNTEAFF.

This clonotype showed up just a few times. This chain connects TRBV7-6 to TRBJ1-3, with D possibly being TRBD1 (5 bases). The CDR3 extends over 15 amino acids. V dropped 1 base and J dropped 2 bases, with 9 bases sitting between them. The germline gives CDR1 SGHVS, CDR2 FNYEAQ. The CDR3 here is CASSLGRGPGNTIYF. DNA for the CDR3: TGTGCCAGCAGCTTAGGTCGGGGACCTGGAAACACCATATATTTT.

This chain links TRBV30 with TRBJ1-1, with a tentative D call TRBD1 (5 bases). Germline V gene lookup returns CDR1 GTSNPN and CDR2 SVGIG (reference sequence). Between the trimmed V and J ends, which lost 5 bases and 5 bases, there was a span of 18 bases. This CDR3 is 14 amino acids long. The CDR3: CAWLTPGLGTEAFF. As DNA, the CDR3 is TGTGCCTGGTTAACCCCGGGGCTCGGAACTGAAGCTTTCTTT. The full variable domain, in which reference TRBV30 and TRBJ1-1 provide the parts outside the CDR3, is SQTIHQWPATLVQPVGSPLSLECTVEGTSNPNLYWYRQAAGRGLQLLFYSVGIGQISSEVPQNLSASRPQDRQFILSSKKLLLSDSGFYLCAWLTPGLGTEAFFGQGTRLTVV.

The rearrangement joins TRBV2 to TRBJ2-7, with D possibly matching TRBD2 (5 bases). The germline gives CDR1 SNHLY, CDR2 FYNNEI. CDR3 length equals 12 residues. V shed 10 bases and J shed 1 base, with 11 bases lying between them. Here the CDR3 reads CATGNLSYEQYF. The CDR3 coding sequence is TGTGCCACGGGGAACCTATCCTACGAGCAGTACTTC. Complete variable domain (other parts from reference TRBV2 and TRBJ2-7): EPEVTQTPSHQVTQMGQEVILRCVPISNHLYFYWYRQILGQKVEFLVSFYNNEISEKSEIFDDQFSVERPDGSNFTLKIRSTKLEDSAMYFCATGNLSYEQYFGPGTRLTVT.

Ten or more counts support this clonotype. The chain uses TRBV7-9 and TRBJ2-1; 9 bases match TRBD2. Germline loops: CDR1 SEHNR, CDR2 FQNEAQ (reference sequence). The ends lost 10 bases at V and 5 bases at J; junction bases unmatched: 6. CDR3 size: 13 residues. CDR3 DNA sequence: TGTGCCATCGAGACTAGCGGCAACAATGAGCAGTTCTTC. It codes for CAIETSGNNEQFF.

This sequence joins TRBV19 and TRBJ1-6, with no clear D. Per the germline V gene, CDR1 is LNHDA and CDR2 is SQIVND (reference sequence). Trimming left V 5 bases short and J 9 bases short, with 14 bases between. The CDR3 is made up of 14 amino acids. The CDR3 region is CASSVAGTGSPLHF. The CDR3 region has the DNA TGTGCCAGTAGTGTGGCGGGAACGGGTTCACCCCTCCACTTT. The variable domain in full, completed from reference TRBV19 and TRBJ1-6, reads DGGITQSPKYLFRKEGQNVTLSCEQNLNHDAMYWYRQDPGQGLRLIYYSQIVNDFQKGDIAEGYSVSREKKESFPLTVTSAQKNPTAFYLCASSVAGTGSPLHFGNGTRLTVT.

This clonotype has just a few counts. The genes are TRBV9 and TRBJ1-2; 10 positions agree with TRBD1. The V gene's germline CDR1 is SGDLS and CDR2 YYNGEE. The CDR3 has 15 residues. J gave up 4 bases and V 5 bases, and 8 bases lay outside the gene matches. The CDR3 sequence: CASSSPDRGIYGYTF. The CDR3 DNA reads as TGTGCCAGCAGTTCCCCGGACAGGGGGATCTATGGCTACACCTTC.

This clonotype was picked up a small number of times. The gene calls are TRBV2 and TRBJ1-1; D may be TRBD1 (6 bases). Trimming cost V 5 bases and J 1 base, with 14 bases left between them. The CDR3 has 15 amino acids. Germline values: CDR1 SNHLY, CDR2 FYNNEI. DNA for the CDR3: TGTGCCAGCAGTCCAGAGGGGGGACCGAACACTGAAGCTTTCTTT. Amino acid sequence: CASSPEGGPNTEAFF.

In its sample, this clonotype was seen a few times. The V gene is TRBV12-3 or TRBV12-4, the J gene TRBJ1-2; no clear D. The CDR3 is 12 residues long. Trimming took off 5 bases at V and 8 bases at J, with 12 bases between the two ends. Here the CDR3 reads CASSEAQYGYTF. The CDR3 DNA sequence: TGTGCCAGCAGTGAGGCACAGTACGGCTACACCTTC.

This clonotype appeared a few times. The chain carries TRBV5-1 and TRBJ2-7; weak D call: TRBD1 (5 bases). Trimming took 2 bases from V and 5 from J, leaving 11 bases between them. The CDR3 is 13 residues long. Germline assignment: CDR1 SGHRS and CDR2 YFSETQ. CDR3 region: CASSLDIQDEQYF. The CDR3 DNA follows: TGCGCCAGCAGCTTAGACATACAGGACGAGCAGTACTTC. Together with reference TRBV5-1 and TRBJ2-7, the CDR3 gives the full variable domain: KAGVTQTPRYLIKTRGQQVTLSCSPISGHRSVSWYQQTPGQGLQFLFEYFSETQRNKGNFPGRFSGRQFSNSRSEMNVSTLELGDSALYLCASSLDIQDEQYFGPGTRLTVT.

The gene calls are TRBV20-1 and TRBJ2-5; 10 bases align to TRBD2. The CDR3 is 15 residues long. Germline V gene sequence: CDR1 DFQATT, CDR2 SNEGSKA (reference sequence). V dropped 0 bases and J dropped 5; count of bases not matched to a gene: 6. CDR3 sequence reads: CSARDVLAGEETQYF. CDR3 nucleotide sequence: TGCAGTGCTAGAGATGTCCTAGCGGGAGAGGAGACCCAGTACTTC.

The rearrangement joins TRBV2 to TRBJ2-2; 8 bases agree with TRBD2. Germline V gene sequence: CDR1 SNHLY, CDR2 FYNNEI. Losses at the gene ends were 7 bases for V and 4 bases for J; bases not matched to a gene: 2. The CDR3 has 13 amino acids. The CDR3 loop reads CASTTSGTGELFF. The CDR3 DNA is TGTGCCAGCACAACTAGCGGCACCGGGGAGCTGTTTTTT. The full variable domain, with the rest looked up from reference TRBV2 and TRBJ2-2, is EPEVTQTPSHQVTQMGQEVILRCVPISNHLYFYWYRQILGQKVEFLVSFYNNEISEKSEIFDDQFSVERPDGSNFTLKIRSTKLEDSAMYFCASTTSGTGELFFGEGSRLTVL.

At least ten counts were recorded for this clonotype. The chain uses TRBV15 and TRBJ1-1; D not certain. Deletions cut 4 bases from V and 2 bases from J, with 8 bases between. Germline V gene lookup returns CDR1 LNHNV and CDR2 YYDKDF (reference sequence). The CDR3 covers 13 residues. In nucleotides, the CDR3 is TGTGCCACCAGCACCGACCGAAACACTGAAGCTTTCTTT. It specifies CATSTDRNTEAFF. Supplemented by reference TRBV15 and TRBJ1-1, the full variable domain reads DAMVIQNPRYQVTQFGKPVTLSCSQTLNHNVMYWYQQKSSQAPKLLFHYYDKDFNNEADTPDNFQSRRPNTSFCFLDIRSPGLGDTAMYLCATSTDRNTEAFFGQGTRLTVV.

The chain couples TRBV7-2 to TRBJ2-5; 8 bases map to TRBD1. Losses at the gene ends were 5 bases for V and 5 bases for J; bases not matched to a gene: 10. CDR1 and CDR2 (germline): SGHTA, FQGNSA. This CDR3 comprises 15 residues. For the CDR3, the DNA is TGTGCCAGCAGCCTAGGTCAGGGGGCGGATGAGACCCAGTACTTC. It translates to CASSLGQGADETQYF.

CDR3: CASSSTGTGNYGYTF. CDR3 DNA: TGTGCCAGCAGCTCAACCGGGACAGGAAACTATGGCTACACCTTC. The V and J genes are TRBV9 and TRBJ1-2; 8 nucleotides line up with TRBD1. V gave up 4 bases and J gave up 2 bases; unmatched junction bases: 7. The germline V gene encodes CDR1 SGDLS and CDR2 YYNGEE. This CDR3 spans 15 amino acids.

Comment on this clonotype: Since a much larger clone is just one base distant, this may be a read error. This rearrangement joins TRBV7-2 to TRBJ2-7; TRBD2 might be the D (6 bases). Germline loops: CDR1 SGHTA, CDR2 FQGNSA. CDR3 length: 14 residues. CDR3 region: CASSLAKGPYEQCF. In DNA form, the CDR3 reads TGTGCCAGCAGCCTAGCGAAAGGGCCCTACGAGCAGTGCTTC. The full variable domain, with the rest looked up from reference TRBV7-2 and TRBJ2-7, is GAGVSQSPSNKVTEKGKDVELRCDPISGHTALYWYRQSLGQGLEFLIYFQGNSAPDKSGLPSDRFSAERTGGSVSTLTIQRTQQEDSAVYLCASSLAKGPYEQCFGPGTRLTVT.